These 25 T cell receptor beta chains share one sample of origin, sequenced in a study of shared clonotypes between healthy human individuals. Generated by immunoSEQ multiplex PCR, the TCRdb table keeps only in-frame clones and is missing some. Here the sample spans 760,000 or so clones, about 96% being singletons. The naive CD8 population came from CD45RO-negative cells selected for CCR7, without terminally differentiated effector memory CD45RA+ cells. Specimen: naive CD8+ T cells sorted from blood. These receptors were obtained from a man aged 25-45 years in good health.

This clone was detected once. This chain joins TRBV7-9 and TRBJ1-1; D unresolved. CDR3 size: 12 residues. The germline V gene encodes CDR1 SEHNR and CDR2 FQNEAQ (reference sequence). Trimming took 1 base from V and 7 from J, leaving 7 bases between them. The CDR3 region has the DNA TGTGCCAGCAGCTTAGGACCGTATGAAGCTTTCTTT. Translating gives CASSLGPYEAFF.

The chain links TRBV15 to TRBJ2-1; perhaps TRBD1 as D (5 bases). This CDR3 is 15 amino acids long. V lost 0 bases, J lost 14 bases, and 20 bases lay in between. Germline V gene sequence: CDR1 LNHNV, CDR2 YYDKDF (reference sequence). This CDR3 reads CATSRDPSQAQEKFF. CDR3 DNA: TGTGCCACCAGCAGAGACCCTTCACAGGCACAGGAGAAGTTCTTC.

The chain recombines TRBV5-4 with TRBJ1-2; D is possibly TRBD1 (5 bases). The germline gives CDR1 SGHNT, CDR2 YYREEE (reference sequence). This CDR3 is built from 15 residues. Trimming pared 6 bases from V and 1 base from J, leaving 16 bases between. The chain's CDR3 is CASKEAGRGNYGYTF. The CDR3 bases are TGTGCCAGCAAAGAGGCGGGGCGCGGTAACTATGGCTACACCTTC.

The chain links TRBV13 to TRBJ1-5, with unresolved D. Trimming cost V 5 bases and J 0 bases, with 8 bases left between them. The CDR3 extends over 14 amino acids. Germline V CDR1 and CDR2: PRHDT, FYEKMQ (reference sequence). CDR3 in amino acids: CASSRRSSNQPQHF. Here the CDR3 DNA reads TGTGCCAGCAGCCGTCGTAGTAGCAATCAGCCCCAGCATTTT.

V is TRBV6-5 and J is TRBJ2-1; no clear D gene. From germline, CDR1 is MNHEY and CDR2 SVGAGI. The V gene lost 2 bases and the J gene lost 2 bases, with 4 bases spanning the gap. CDR3 length: 13 residues. In nucleotides, the CDR3 is TGTGCCAGCAGTTACCAGACCTACAATGAGCAGTTCTTC. Residues: CASSYQTYNEQFF.

V and J are TRBV27 and TRBJ1-4, with D perhaps TRBD1 (5 bases). Germline V gene data show CDR1 as MNHEY and CDR2 as SMNVEV (reference sequence). The CDR3 length is 19 residues. Trimming removed 2 bases at V and 7 bases at J, with 26 bases between. CDR3 residues: CASSLKVPNIGAEGEKLFF. Here the CDR3 DNA reads TGTGCCAGCAGTTTAAAGGTCCCCAACATAGGGGCCGAGGGTGAAAAACTGTTTTTT.

About this clone itself: This specimen includes other DNA sequences encoding the same CDR3. The chain links TRBV19 to TRBJ1-5, with D unresolved. The CDR3 sequence is 13 residues long. V was cut by 2 bases and J by 2 bases, with 4 bases left in between. The germline V gene encodes CDR1 LNHDA and CDR2 SQIVND (reference sequence). DNA for the CDR3: TGTGCCAGTAGTATAAGCGGCAATCAGCCCCAGCATTTT. This encodes CASSISGNQPQHF.

The V and J genes are TRBV2 and TRBJ2-2; the D gene could be TRBD1 or TRBD2 (5 bases each). The V gene lost 3 bases and the J gene lost 0 bases, with 8 bases spanning the gap. CDR1 and CDR2 from the germline V gene are SNHLY and FYNNEI. The CDR3 has 15 residues. CDR3 DNA: TGTGCCAGCAGTGAGGGGGTAGCGAACACCGGGGAGCTGTTTTTT. Translation: CASSEGVANTGELFF.

The chain joins TRBV7-2 to TRBJ1-1, with D possibly matching TRBD1 (6 bases). Trimming left V 3 bases short and J 1 base short, with 9 bases between. This CDR3 is 14 amino acids long. Germline V gives CDR1 SGHTA, CDR2 FQGNSA. The chain's CDR3 is CASSFGTPNTEAFF. As DNA, the CDR3 is TGTGCCAGCAGCTTCGGGACACCGAACACTGAAGCTTTCTTT.

The sample holds a few counts of this clone. V and J are TRBV7-9 and TRBJ2-7; possibly TRBD1 for D (6 bases). This CDR3 has 15 amino acids. V lost 5 bases and J 2 bases, leaving 16 bases between the germline ends. Looked up from germline, CDR1 is SEHNR and CDR2 is FQNEAQ (reference sequence). The CDR3 spells CASSQPGQGPYEQYF. In nucleotides, the CDR3 is TGTGCCAGCAGCCAGCCGGGACAAGGGCCCTACGAGCAGTACTTC. Together with reference TRBV7-9 and TRBJ2-7, the CDR3 gives the full variable domain: DTGVSQNPRHKITKRGQNVTFRCDPISEHNRLYWYRQTLGQGPEFLTYFQNEAQLEKSRLLSDRFSAERPKGSFSTLEIQRTEQGDSAMYLCASSQPGQGPYEQYFGPGTRLTVT.

Concerning this clone: Other DNA sequences of this sample code for an identical CDR3. The chain recombines TRBV25-1 with TRBJ2-7; D gene ambiguous. Germline lookup yields CDR1 MGHDK and CDR2 SYGVNS. Trimming shortened V by 3 bases and J by 2 bases, and 2 bases separated the two germline ends. The CDR3 totals 11 residues. DNA for the CDR3: TGTGCCAGCAGTGAGACCTACGAGCAGTACTTC. Its translation is CASSETYEQYF.

The chain is built from TRBV7-9 and TRBJ2-7; 8 nucleotides agree with TRBD1. The J segment lost 4 bases and the V segment lost 1 base, leaving 6 bases of the junction unmatched. CDR3 size: 15 residues. The germline gives CDR1 SEHNR, CDR2 FQNEAQ (reference sequence). The CDR3, as DNA: TGTGCCAGCAGCTTAGGGCAGGGGGCGGAGTACGAGCAGTACTTC. Encoded protein: CASSLGQGAEYEQYF.

The genes are TRBV2 and TRBJ2-7; a weak D match, TRBD1 (7 bases). V lost 9 bases and J 4 bases, leaving 13 bases between the germline ends. Germline V gene lookup returns CDR1 SNHLY and CDR2 FYNNEI. The CDR3 contains 12 residues. DNA for the CDR3: TGTGCCAGTCAGGGGGAGGTATACGAGCAGTACTTC. This gives the protein CASQGEVYEQYF.

This clone was counted a single time. The CDR3 protein is CASSLESGRGSSGNTIYF. The CDR3 DNA is TGTGCCAGCAGCTTAGAGTCGGGCAGGGGCAGCTCTGGAAACACCATATATTTT. V is TRBV11-2 and J is TRBJ1-3; D possibly corresponds to TRBD1 (6 bases). The CDR3 has 18 amino acids. CDR1 and CDR2 (germline): SGHAT, FQNNGV. Between the trimmed V and J ends, which lost 0 bases and 0 bases, there was a span of 15 bases. Full variable domain (outside the CDR3, taken from reference TRBV11-2 and TRBJ1-3): EAGVAQSPRYKIIEKRQSVAFWCNPISGHATLYWYQQILGQGPKLLIQFQNNGVVDDSQLPKDRFSAERLKGVDSTLKIQPAKLEDSAVYLCASSLESGRGSSGNTIYFGEGSWLTVV.

With respect to this clone: This sample includes further DNA sequences coding for the same CDR3. V usage is TRBV27 and J usage is TRBJ2-7, with D possibly matching TRBD2 (6 bases). The germline gives CDR1 MNHEY, CDR2 SMNVEV (reference sequence). CDR3 length: 14 amino acids. V was trimmed by 2 bases and J by 4 bases, leaving 12 bases between them. In DNA, the CDR3 is TGTGCCAGCAGTTTAGGGCGGGAAGGGTACGAGCAGTACTTC. This codes for CASSLGREGYEQYF.

CDR3 bases: TGCGCCAGCAGTGTTGGGGGACGAAGAGATACGCAGTATTTT. Translation: CASSVGGRRDTQYF. The chain links TRBV10-2 to TRBJ2-3, with D tentatively TRBD1 or TRBD2 (5 bases each). Germline CDR1 and CDR2: WSHSY and SAAADI. Trimming cost V 4 bases and J 5 bases, with 13 bases left between them. CDR3 size: 14 residues.

The J gene is TRBJ2-1, the V gene TRBV11-2; D perhaps matches TRBD2 (5 bases). V was clipped by 2 bases and J by 4 bases, with 12 bases between them. CDR1 is SGHAT and CDR2 is FQNNGV in the germline V gene. The CDR3 is 15 amino acids. The DNA for the CDR3 is TGTGCCAGCAGCTTAATCACGGAGGATTACAATGAGCAGTTCTTC. The encoded protein is CASSLITEDYNEQFF.

The chain recombines TRBV7-9 with TRBJ1-1; tentatively, D is TRBD1 (5 bases). CDR3 length: 14 amino acids. Per germline, CDR1 SEHNR and CDR2 FQNEAQ (reference sequence). V shed 4 bases and J shed 10 bases, with 19 bases lying between them. The CDR3 protein is CASSSAMGLTGAFF. The CDR3 nucleotides are TGTGCCAGCAGCTCTGCGATGGGACTCACAGGAGCTTTCTTT.

The chain is built from TRBV10-3 and TRBJ2-7; TRBD1 is a possible D gene (6 bases). The germline CDR1 and CDR2 sequences are ENHRY and SYGVKD. CDR3 length equals 16 residues. The ends were cut back, 5 bases at V and 2 bases at J, with 19 bases in the middle. The CDR3 bases are TGTGCCATCAGTTCCGGAGGCGACAGGAACCCCTACGAGCAGTACTTC. Translated: CAISSGGDRNPYEQYF.

On this clone itself: This sample includes further DNA sequences coding for the same CDR3. This chain uses TRBV4-1 with TRBJ2-6; no firm D call. CDR1 and CDR2 (germline): MGHRA, YSYEKL. The CDR3 is made up of 15 amino acids. V was trimmed by 0 bases and J by 2 bases, leaving 5 bases between them. The CDR3 DNA reads as TGCGCCAGCAGCCAAGAACGCGCTGGGGCCAACGTCCTGACTTTC. Encoded protein: CASSQERAGANVLTF.

This clone was seen once. The chain employs TRBV4-1 and TRBJ2-6; D gene ambiguous. The CDR3 sequence is 17 residues long. Trimming removed 0 bases at V and 2 bases at J, with 11 bases between. CDR1 and CDR2 (germline): MGHRA, YSYEKL. The CDR3 DNA is TGCGCCAGCAGCCAAGAGGAAACGGCGGCTGGGGCCAACGTCCTGACTTTC. Its protein product is CASSQEETAAGANVLTF.

V and J are TRBV27 and TRBJ2-7, with unresolved D. Germline V gives CDR1 MNHEY, CDR2 SMNVEV (reference sequence). V gave up 0 bases and J gave up 0 bases, with 9 bases separating them. The length of the CDR3 is 15 residues. CDR3 residues: CASSLSIQSSYEQYF. For the CDR3, the DNA is TGTGCCAGCAGTTTATCGATCCAGAGCTCCTACGAGCAGTACTTC.

V is TRBV7-9 and J is TRBJ2-1; 10 bases agree with TRBD1. Per germline, CDR1 SEHNR and CDR2 FQNEAQ (reference sequence). This CDR3 is built from 16 residues. The ends lost 4 bases at V and 4 bases at J; junction bases unmatched: 7. The DNA of the CDR3 is TGTGCCAGCAGCTCGTTACCGGGACAGGGGTACAATGAGCAGTTCTTC. Translating it yields CASSSLPGQGYNEQFF. Full variable domain (missing parts from reference TRBV7-9 and TRBJ2-1): DTGVSQNPRHKITKRGQNVTFRCDPISEHNRLYWYRQTLGQGPEFLTYFQNEAQLEKSRLLSDRFSAERPKGSFSTLEIQRTEQGDSAMYLCASSSLPGQGYNEQFFGPGTRLTVL.

The rearrangement joins TRBV11-2 to TRBJ2-3, with 10 bases identical to TRBD1. Trimming took 5 bases from V and 7 from J; bases not matched to a gene: 6. The CDR3 totals 14 residues. Germline CDR1 is SGHAT and CDR2 is FQNNGV. The CDR3 region is CASSLGTGAYTQYF. CDR3 nucleotides: TGTGCCAGCAGCCTGGGGACAGGGGCTTATACGCAGTATTTT.

J is TRBJ1-1 and V is TRBV13; no firm D call. V dropped 3 bases and J dropped 5 bases, with 7 bases sitting between them. The V gene's germline CDR1 is PRHDT and CDR2 FYEKMQ (reference sequence). The CDR3 consists of 12 residues. CDR3 loop: CASSFGVTEAFF. As DNA, the CDR3 is TGTGCCAGCAGCTTCGGAGTGACTGAAGCTTTCTTT.